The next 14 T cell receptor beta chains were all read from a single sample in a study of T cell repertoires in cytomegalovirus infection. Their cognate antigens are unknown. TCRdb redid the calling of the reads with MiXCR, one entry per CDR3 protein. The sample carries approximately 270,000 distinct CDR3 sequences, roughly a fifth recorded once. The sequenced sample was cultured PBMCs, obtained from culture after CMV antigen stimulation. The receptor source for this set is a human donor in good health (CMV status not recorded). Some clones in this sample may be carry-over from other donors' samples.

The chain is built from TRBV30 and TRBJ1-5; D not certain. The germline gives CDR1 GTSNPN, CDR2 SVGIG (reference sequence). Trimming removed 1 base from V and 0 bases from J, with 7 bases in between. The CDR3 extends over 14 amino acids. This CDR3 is CAWSGPYSNQPQHF. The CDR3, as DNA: TGTGCCTGGAGTGGACCGTATAGCAATCAGCCCCAGCATTTT.

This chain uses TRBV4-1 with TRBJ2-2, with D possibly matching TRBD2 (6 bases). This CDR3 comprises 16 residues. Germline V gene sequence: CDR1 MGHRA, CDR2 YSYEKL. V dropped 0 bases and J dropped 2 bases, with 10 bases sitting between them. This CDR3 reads CASSQEIAGNTGELFF. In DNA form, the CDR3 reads TGCGCCAGCAGCCAAGAAATTGCGGGAAACACCGGGGAGCTGTTTTTT.

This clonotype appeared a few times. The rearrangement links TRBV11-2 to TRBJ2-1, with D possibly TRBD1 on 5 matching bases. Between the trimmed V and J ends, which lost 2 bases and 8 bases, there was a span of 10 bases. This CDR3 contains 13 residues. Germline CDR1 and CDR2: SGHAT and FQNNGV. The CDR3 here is CASSLLQGYEQFF. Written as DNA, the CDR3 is TGTGCCAGCAGCTTACTTCAGGGCTATGAGCAGTTCTTC.

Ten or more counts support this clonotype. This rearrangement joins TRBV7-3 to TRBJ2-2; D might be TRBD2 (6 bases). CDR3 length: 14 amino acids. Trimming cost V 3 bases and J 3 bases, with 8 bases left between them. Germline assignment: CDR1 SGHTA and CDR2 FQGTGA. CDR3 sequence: CASSLTSHTGELFF. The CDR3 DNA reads TGTGCCAGCAGCTTGACTAGTCACACCGGGGAGCTGTTTTTT.

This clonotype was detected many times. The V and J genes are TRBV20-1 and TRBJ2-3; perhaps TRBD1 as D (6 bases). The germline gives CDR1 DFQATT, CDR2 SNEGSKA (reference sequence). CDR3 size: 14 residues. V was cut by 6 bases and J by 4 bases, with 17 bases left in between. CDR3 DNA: TGCAGTGCCTACAGTGGGGGCCGTTCAGATACGCAGTATTTT. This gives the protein CSAYSGGRSDTQYF.

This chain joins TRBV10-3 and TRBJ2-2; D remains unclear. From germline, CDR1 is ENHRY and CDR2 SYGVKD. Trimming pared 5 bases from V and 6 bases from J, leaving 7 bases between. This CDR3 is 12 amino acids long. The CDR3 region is CAISPDSGELFF. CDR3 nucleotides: TGTGCCATCAGTCCAGACTCCGGGGAGCTGTTTTTT.

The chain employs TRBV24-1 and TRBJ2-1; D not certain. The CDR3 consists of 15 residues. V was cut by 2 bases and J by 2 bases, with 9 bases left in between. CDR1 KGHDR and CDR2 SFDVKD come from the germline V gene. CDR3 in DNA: TGTGCCACCAGTGATTGGGCGAGTCCCTACAATGAGCAGTTCTTC. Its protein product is CATSDWASPYNEQFF.

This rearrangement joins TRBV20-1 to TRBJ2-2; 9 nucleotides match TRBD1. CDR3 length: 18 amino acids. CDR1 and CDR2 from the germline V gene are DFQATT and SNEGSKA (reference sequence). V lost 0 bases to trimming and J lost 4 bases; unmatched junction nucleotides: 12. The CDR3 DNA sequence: TGCAGTGCTAGAGACGAGACAGGGGGAGGTCGGGTCACCGGGGAGCTGTTTTTT. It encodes CSARDETGGGRVTGELFF.

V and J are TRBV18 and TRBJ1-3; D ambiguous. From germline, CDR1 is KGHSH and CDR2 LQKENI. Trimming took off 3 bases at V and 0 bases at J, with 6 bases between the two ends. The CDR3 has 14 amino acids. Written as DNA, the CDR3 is TGTGCCAGCTCACCTGCTCTCTCTGGAAACACCATATATTTT. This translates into CASSPALSGNTIYF.

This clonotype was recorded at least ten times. The CDR3 bases are TGTGCCAGCAGCTTCGGACAGGGGAACGAGCAGTACTTC. It is translated as CASSFGQGNEQYF. This chain connects TRBV7-6 to TRBJ2-7; 9 bases fit TRBD1. This CDR3 contains 13 residues. V trimming: 3 bases; J trimming: 5 bases; junction bases outside the gene matches: 2. CDR1 and CDR2 (germline): SGHVS, FNYEAQ.

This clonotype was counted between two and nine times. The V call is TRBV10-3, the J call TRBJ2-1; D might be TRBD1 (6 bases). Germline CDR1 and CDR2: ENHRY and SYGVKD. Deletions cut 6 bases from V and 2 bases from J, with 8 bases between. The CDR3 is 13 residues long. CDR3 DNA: TGTGCCATCAGGGACAGCACCTACAATGAGCAGTTCTTC. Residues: CAIRDSTYNEQFF.

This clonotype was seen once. The CDR3 sequence is CASSPNRGHYNEQFF. The CDR3 bases are TGTGCCAGCAGCCCGAACAGGGGCCACTACAATGAGCAGTTCTTC. This sequence joins TRBV6-5 and TRBJ2-1; 7 bases match TRBD1. Per the germline V gene, CDR1 is MNHEY and CDR2 is SVGAGI. The CDR3 has 15 residues. Trimming removed 6 bases from V and 3 bases from J; junction bases left unmatched: 8.

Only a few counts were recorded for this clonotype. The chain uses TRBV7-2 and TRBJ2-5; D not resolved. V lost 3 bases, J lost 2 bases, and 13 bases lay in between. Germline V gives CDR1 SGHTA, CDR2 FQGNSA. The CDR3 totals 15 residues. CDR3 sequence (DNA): TGTGCCAGCAGCTTCACAGATAATCGGCAAGAGACCCAGTACTTC. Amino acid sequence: CASSFTDNRQETQYF.

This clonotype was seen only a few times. Here the CDR3 reads CASSPPAGIPPGEQFF. The CDR3 coding sequence is TGTGCCAGCAGCCCCCCGGCAGGGATTCCGCCAGGTGAGCAGTTCTTC. The V call is TRBV7-9, the J call TRBJ2-1; a weak D match, TRBD1 (5 bases). The CDR3 sequence is 16 residues long. Germline V gene sequence: CDR1 SEHNR, CDR2 FQNEAQ (reference sequence). V was trimmed by 5 bases and J by 9 bases, leaving 23 bases between them.